This is a list of T cell receptor beta chains from one sample in a study of blood T cell repertoires in COVID-19. Some clones are missing from TCRdb's copy, which holds only in-frame ones; the method was immunoSEQ multiplex PCR. Among more than 95,000 clones, over 75% were seen once, and the ten largest hold approximately 5.6%. Sequenced input: peripheral blood. The receptors here all came from a human donor in a cohort sampled during active COVID-19. Each CDR3 is given with its conserved first and last residue. D genes are given only for firm matches. A row's size may be missing; if present it is once, few, many or a size class.

D gene	J gene	V gene	clone size	CDR3 protein	CDR3 DNA
.	TRBJ1-3	TRBV4-3	once	CASSQEAMGNTIYF	TGCGCCAGCAGCCAAGAAGCCATGGGAAACACCATATATTTT
.	TRBJ1-5	TRBV7-2	once	CASSLAGVKEQPQHF	TGTGCCAGCAGCCTTGCAGGGGTAAAGGAGCAGCCCCAGCATTTT
.	TRBJ1-3	TRBV27	.	CASSFRGGSGNTIYF	TGTGCCAGCAGTTTCCGGGGGGGATCTGGAAACACCATATATTTT
.	TRBJ2-7	TRBV9	.	CASSPRDKPYEQYF	TGTGCCAGCAGCCCCCGGGACAAGCCCTACGAGCAGTACTTC
.	TRBJ1-1	TRBV19	.	CASRWGVNTEAFF	TGTGCCAGTAGATGGGGGGTGAACACTGAAGCTTTCTTT
.	TRBJ2-2	TRBV11-2	.	CASSLVNSPNTGELFF	TGTGCCAGCAGCTTAGTAAACTCCCCGAACACCGGGGAGCTGTTTTTT
.	TRBJ2-7	TRBV28	.	CASIGIADTYEQYF	TGTGCCAGCATCGGAATAGCGGATACCTACGAGCAGTACTTC
.	TRBJ2-7	TRBV15	.	CATSRTDHYEQYF	TGTGCCACCAGCAGGACAGACCACTACGAGCAGTACTTC
.	TRBJ1-1	TRBV4-3	once	CASSQVQGTEAFF	TGCGCCAGCAGCCAAGTCCAGGGAACTGAAGCTTTCTTT
.	TRBJ1-1	TRBV19	.	CASWTKNTEAFF	TGTGCCAGTTGGACAAAGAACACTGAAGCTTTCTTT
.	TRBJ2-4	TRBV10-3	.	CAISVSQRGKNIQYF	TGTGCCATCAGTGTCTCCCAAAGGGGCAAAAACATTCAGTACTTC
.	TRBJ2-3	TRBV28	.	CASSSAAVSTDTQYF	TGTGCCAGCAGTTCCGCCGCGGTTAGCACAGATACGCAGTATTTT
.	TRBJ1-1	TRBV7-9	.	CASSLATRGTEAFF	TGTGCCAGCAGCTTAGCCACGAGGGGGACTGAAGCTTTCTTT
.	TRBJ2-1	TRBV4-1	.	CASSQDETGPYNEQFF	TGCGCCAGCAGCCAAGATGAGACAGGACCCTACAATGAGCAGTTCTTC
TRBD1	TRBJ1-2	TRBV5-4	.	CASSSQGIYGYTF	TGTGCCAGCAGCTCACAGGGGATCTATGGCTACACCTTC
.	TRBJ1-2	TRBV29-1	once	CSGEFNYGYTF	TGCAGCGGGGAGTTTAACTATGGCTACACCTTC
TRBD2	TRBJ2-1	TRBV3-1/TRBV3-2	.	CASSPLVSFSGSYNEQFF	TGTGCCAGCAGCCCCCTTGTGAGTTTTAGCGGGTCCTACAATGAGCAGTTCTTC
.	TRBJ2-6	TRBV2	.	CASSDSLGANVLTF	TGTGCCAGCAGTGATTCCTTGGGGGCCAACGTCCTGACTTTC
.	TRBJ2-2	TRBV19	.	CASSRTRYGNTGELFF	TGTGCCAGTAGTCGAACTAGGTACGGGAACACCGGGGAGCTGTTTTTT
.	TRBJ2-7	TRBV6-2/TRBV6-3	.	CASSYSTGEQYF	TGTGCCAGCAGTTACTCGACTGGTGAGCAGTACTTC
TRBD1	TRBJ1-6	TRBV5-4	.	CASSFGTVLNSPLHF	TGTGCCAGCAGCTTCGGGACAGTTCTTAATTCACCCCTCCACTTT
.	TRBJ1-6	TRBV6-5	.	CASSRLRGNSPLHF	TGTGCCAGCTCCAGGTTACGGGGAAATTCACCCCTCCACTTT
.	TRBJ1-2	TRBV15	.	CATSRESGGEGYTF	TGTGCCACCAGCAGAGAATCGGGGGGCGAAGGCTACACCTTC
.	TRBJ1-1	TRBV19	.	CATKNGGMNTEAFF	TGTGCCACTAAGAACGGGGGGATGAACACTGAAGCTTTCTTT
TRBD1	TRBJ1-1	TRBV29-1	.	CSVGQGASTEAFF	TGCAGCGTTGGACAGGGGGCGAGCACTGAAGCTTTCTTT
.	TRBJ2-7	TRBV15	.	CATRPRGGSSYEQYF	TGTGCCACCAGACCAAGGGGTGGATCGTCCTACGAGCAGTACTTC
TRBD1	TRBJ2-7	TRBV6-5	.	CASNTGQDFSYEQYF	TGTGCCAGCAATACAGGACAGGATTTTTCCTACGAGCAGTACTTC